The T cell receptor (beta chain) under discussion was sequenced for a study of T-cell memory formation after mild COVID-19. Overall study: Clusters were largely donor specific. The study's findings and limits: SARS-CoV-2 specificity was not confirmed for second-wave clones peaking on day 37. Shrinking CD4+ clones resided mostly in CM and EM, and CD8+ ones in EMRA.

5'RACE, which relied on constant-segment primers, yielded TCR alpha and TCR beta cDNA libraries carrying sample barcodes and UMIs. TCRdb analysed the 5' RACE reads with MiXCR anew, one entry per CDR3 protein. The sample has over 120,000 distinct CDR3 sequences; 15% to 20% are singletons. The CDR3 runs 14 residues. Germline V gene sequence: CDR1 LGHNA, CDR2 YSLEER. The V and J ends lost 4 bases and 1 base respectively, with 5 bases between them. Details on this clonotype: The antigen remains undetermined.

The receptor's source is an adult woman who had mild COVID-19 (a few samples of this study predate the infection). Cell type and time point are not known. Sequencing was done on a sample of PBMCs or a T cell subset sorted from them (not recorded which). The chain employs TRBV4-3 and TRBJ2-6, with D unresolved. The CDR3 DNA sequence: TGCGCCAGCAGCCCGAGGTCTGGGGCCAACGTCCTGACTTTC. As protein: CASSPRSGANVLTF.